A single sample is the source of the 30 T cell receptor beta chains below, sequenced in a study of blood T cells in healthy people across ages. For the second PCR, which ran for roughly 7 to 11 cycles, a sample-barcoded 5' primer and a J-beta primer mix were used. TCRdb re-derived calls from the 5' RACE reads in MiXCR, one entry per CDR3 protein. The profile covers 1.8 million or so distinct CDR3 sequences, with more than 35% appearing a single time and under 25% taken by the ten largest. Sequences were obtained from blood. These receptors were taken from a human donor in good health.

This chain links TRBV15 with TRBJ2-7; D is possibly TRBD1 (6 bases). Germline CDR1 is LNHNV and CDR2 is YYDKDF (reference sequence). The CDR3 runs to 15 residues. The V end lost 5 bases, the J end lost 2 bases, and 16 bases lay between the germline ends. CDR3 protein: CATSVGETGAYEQYF. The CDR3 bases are TGTGCCACCAGCGTCGGGGAGACAGGAGCCTACGAGCAGTACTTC.

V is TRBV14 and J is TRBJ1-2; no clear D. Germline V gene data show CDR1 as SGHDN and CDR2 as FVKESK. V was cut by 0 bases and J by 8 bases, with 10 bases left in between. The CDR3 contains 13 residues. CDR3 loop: CASSQDLWGGYTF. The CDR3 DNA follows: TGTGCCAGCAGCCAAGATCTCTGGGGAGGCTACACCTTC.

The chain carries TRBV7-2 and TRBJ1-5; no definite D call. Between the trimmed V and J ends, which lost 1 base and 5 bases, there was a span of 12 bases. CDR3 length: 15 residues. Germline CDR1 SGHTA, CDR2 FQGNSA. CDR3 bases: TGTGCCAGCAGCTTAGACCCCTCGGGGTATCAGCCCCAGCATTTT. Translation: CASSLDPSGYQPQHF. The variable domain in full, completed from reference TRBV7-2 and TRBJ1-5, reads GAGVSQSPSNKVTEKGKDVELRCDPISGHTALYWYRQSLGQGLEFLIYFQGNSAPDKSGLPSDRFSAERTGGSVSTLTIQRTQQEDSAVYLCASSLDPSGYQPQHFGDGTRLSIL.

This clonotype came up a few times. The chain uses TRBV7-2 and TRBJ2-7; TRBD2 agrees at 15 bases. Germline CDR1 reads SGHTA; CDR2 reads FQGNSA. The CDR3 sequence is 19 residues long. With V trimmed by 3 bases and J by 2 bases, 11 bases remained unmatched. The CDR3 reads CASSFQLGLAGGRTYEQYF. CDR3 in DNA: TGTGCCAGCAGCTTTCAACTGGGACTAGCGGGGGGCAGGACCTACGAGCAGTACTTC.

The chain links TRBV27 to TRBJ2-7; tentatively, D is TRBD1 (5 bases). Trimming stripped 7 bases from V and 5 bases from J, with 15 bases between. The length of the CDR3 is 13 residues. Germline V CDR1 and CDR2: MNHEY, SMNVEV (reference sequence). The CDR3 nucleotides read TGTGCCAGCAAAAACAGGTTCCAAGACGAGCAGTACTTC. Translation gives CASKNRFQDEQYF.

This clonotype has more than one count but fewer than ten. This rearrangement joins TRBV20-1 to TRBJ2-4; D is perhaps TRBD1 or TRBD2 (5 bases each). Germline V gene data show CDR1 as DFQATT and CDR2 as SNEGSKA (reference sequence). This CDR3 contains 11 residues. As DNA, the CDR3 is TGCAGGTCAAATCTGGGGGACATTCAGTACTTC. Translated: CRSNLGDIQYF.

CDR3 amino acids: CASSARNRAPSDNSPLHF. CDR3 DNA sequence: TGCGCCAGCAGCGCGCGAAACAGGGCCCCCTCCGACAATTCACCCCTCCACTTT. The rearrangement uses TRBV5-1 and TRBJ1-6; perhaps TRBD1 as D (6 bases). This CDR3 has 18 amino acids. The V and J ends lost 4 bases and 7 bases respectively, with 24 bases between them. Germline assignment: CDR1 SGHRS and CDR2 YFSETQ.

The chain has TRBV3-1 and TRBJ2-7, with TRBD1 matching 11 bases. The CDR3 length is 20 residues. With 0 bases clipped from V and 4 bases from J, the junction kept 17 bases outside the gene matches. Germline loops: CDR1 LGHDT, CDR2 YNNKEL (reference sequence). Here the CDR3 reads CASSQDRTGGDPDVSYEQYF. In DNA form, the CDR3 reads TGTGCCAGCAGCCAAGATCGGACAGGGGGCGACCCTGATGTAAGTTACGAGCAGTACTTC.

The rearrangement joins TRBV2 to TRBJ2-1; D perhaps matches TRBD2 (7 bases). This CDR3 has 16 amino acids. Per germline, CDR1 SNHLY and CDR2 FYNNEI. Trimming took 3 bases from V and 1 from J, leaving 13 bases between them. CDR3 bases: TGTGCCAGCAGTGAGAGGGCGGGGGCTTCCTACAATGAGCAGTTCTTC. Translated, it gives CASSERAGASYNEQFF. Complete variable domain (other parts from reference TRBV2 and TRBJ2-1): EPEVTQTPSHQVTQMGQEVILRCVPISNHLYFYWYRQILGQKVEFLVSFYNNEISEKSEIFDDQFSVERPDGSNFTLKIRSTKLEDSAMYFCASSERAGASYNEQFFGPGTRLTVL.

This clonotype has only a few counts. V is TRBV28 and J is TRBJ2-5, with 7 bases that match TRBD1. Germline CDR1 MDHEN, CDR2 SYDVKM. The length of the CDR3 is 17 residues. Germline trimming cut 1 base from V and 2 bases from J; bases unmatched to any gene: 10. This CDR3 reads CASSLYTGDPLQETQYF. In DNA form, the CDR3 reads TGTGCCAGCAGTTTATACACAGGGGACCCCTTACAAGAGACCCAGTACTTC.

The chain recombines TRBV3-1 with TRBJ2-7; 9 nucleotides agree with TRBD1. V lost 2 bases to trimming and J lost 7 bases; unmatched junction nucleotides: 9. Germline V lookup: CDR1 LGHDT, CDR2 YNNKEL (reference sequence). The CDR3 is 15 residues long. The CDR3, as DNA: TGTGCCAGCAGCCAAACAGGGGGCTACGCGCGGGAGCAGTACTTC. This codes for CASSQTGGYAREQYF.

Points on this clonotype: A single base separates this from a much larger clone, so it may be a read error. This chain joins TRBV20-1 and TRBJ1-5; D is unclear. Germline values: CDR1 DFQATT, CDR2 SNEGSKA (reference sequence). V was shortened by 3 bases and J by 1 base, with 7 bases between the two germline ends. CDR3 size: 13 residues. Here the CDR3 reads CSASGPSNQPQHF. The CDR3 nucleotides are TGCAGTGCTAGCGGACCGAGCAATCAGCCCCAGCATTTT.

The DNA for the CDR3 is TGTGCCAGCAGCACCGTTCTAGCGGGGGTCTACAATGAGCAGTTCTTC. Translation: CASSTVLAGVYNEQFF. This chain joins TRBV6-2 or TRBV6-3 and TRBJ2-1; 10 bases are a match to TRBD2. J was trimmed by 3 bases and V by 6 bases; bases with no gene match: 8. Germline V CDR1 and CDR2: MNHEY, SVGEGT. The CDR3 length is 16 residues.

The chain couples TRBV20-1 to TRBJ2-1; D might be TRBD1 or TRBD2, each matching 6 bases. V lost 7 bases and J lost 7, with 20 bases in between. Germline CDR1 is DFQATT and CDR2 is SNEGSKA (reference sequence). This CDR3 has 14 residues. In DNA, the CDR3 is TGCAGTGTAAGAGGGGGTTACGGAGGGAATGAGCAGTTCTTC. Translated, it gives CSVRGGYGGNEQFF.

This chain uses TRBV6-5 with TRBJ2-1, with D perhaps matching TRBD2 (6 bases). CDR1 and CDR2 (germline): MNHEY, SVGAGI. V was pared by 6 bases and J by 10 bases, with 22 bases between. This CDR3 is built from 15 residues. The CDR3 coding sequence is TGTGCCAGCAGCCCCAACTACGGGAGAATCGACGAGCAGTTCTTC. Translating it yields CASSPNYGRIDEQFF.

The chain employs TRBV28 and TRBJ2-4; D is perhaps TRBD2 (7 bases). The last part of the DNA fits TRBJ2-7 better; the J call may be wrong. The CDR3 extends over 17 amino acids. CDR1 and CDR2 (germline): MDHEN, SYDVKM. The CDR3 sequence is CASSLGGEGGRFYEQYF. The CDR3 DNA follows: TGTGCCAGCAGTTTAGGTGGGGAGGGGGGACGATTTTACGAGCAGTACTTC.

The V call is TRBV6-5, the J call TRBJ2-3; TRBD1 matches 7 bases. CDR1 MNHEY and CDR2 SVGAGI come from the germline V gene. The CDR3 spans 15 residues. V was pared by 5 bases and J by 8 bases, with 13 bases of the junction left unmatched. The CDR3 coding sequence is TGTGCCAGCAGTCGCGGACAGGTTTCCTACGGTACGCAGTATTTT. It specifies CASSRGQVSYGTQYF.

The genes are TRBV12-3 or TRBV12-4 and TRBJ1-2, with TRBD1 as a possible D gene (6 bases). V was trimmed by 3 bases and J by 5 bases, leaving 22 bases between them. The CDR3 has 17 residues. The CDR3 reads CASSFAARGSGAYGYTF. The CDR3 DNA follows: TGTGCCAGCAGTTTTGCTGCGCGGGGATCGGGGGCTTATGGCTACACCTTC.

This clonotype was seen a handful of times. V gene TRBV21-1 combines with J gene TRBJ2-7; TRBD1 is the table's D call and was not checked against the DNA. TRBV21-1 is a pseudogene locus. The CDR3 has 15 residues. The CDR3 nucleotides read TGTGCCAGCCTGGGGGGGCAAGGGGGCTATCGCGAGCAGTACTTC. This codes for CASLGGQGGYREQYF.

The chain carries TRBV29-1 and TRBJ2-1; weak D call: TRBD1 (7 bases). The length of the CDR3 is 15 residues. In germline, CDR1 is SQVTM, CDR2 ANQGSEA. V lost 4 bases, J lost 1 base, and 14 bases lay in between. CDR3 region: CSVVSRGDSYNEQFF. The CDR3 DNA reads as TGCAGCGTTGTTAGCAGGGGGGATTCCTACAATGAGCAGTTCTTC.

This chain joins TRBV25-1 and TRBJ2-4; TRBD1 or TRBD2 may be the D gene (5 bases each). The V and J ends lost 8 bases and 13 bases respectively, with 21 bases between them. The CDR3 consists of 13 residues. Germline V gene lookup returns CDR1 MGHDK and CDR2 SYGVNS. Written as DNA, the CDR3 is TGTGCCAGCGGATCAATGGGCAGAGGGGAGCAGTACTTC. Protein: CASGSMGRGEQYF. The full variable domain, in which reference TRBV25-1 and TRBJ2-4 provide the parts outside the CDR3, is EADIYQTPRYLVIGTGKKITLECSQTMGHDKMYWYQQDPGMELHLIHYSYGVNSTEKGDLSSESTVSRIRTEHFPLTLESARPSHTSQYLCASGSMGRGEQYFGAGTRLSVL.

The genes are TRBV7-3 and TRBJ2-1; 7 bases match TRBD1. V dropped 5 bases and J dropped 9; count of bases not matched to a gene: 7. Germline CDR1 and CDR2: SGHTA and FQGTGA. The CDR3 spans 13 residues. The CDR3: CASSIQQGVEQFF. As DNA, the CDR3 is TGTGCCAGCAGCATACAGCAGGGGGTTGAGCAGTTCTTC.

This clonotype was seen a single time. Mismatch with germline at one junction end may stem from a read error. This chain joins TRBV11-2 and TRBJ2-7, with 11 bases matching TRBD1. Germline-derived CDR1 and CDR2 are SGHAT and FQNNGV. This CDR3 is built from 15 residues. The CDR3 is CTSSPDRGRFNEQYF. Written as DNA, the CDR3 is TGTACCAGCAGCCCGGACAGGGGGCGTTTCAACGAGCAGTACTTC.

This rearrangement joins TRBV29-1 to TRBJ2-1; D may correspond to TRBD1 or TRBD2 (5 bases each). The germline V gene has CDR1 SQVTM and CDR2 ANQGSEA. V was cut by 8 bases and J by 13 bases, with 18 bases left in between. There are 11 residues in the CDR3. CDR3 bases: TGCAGCATCAGGGACCGTGAGACCCAGTTCTTC. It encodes CSIRDRETQFF.

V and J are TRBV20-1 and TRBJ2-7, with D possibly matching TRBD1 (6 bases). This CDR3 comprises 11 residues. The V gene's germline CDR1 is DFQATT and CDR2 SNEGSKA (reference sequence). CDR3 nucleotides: TGCAGCAACAGGGTAAACTACGAGCAGTACTTC. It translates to CSNRVNYEQYF.

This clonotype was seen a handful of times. CDR3 nucleotide sequence: TGTGCCAGCAGCTTCGGGACAGGCTCGAACACTGAAGCTTTCTTT. Its translation: CASSFGTGSNTEAFF. The chain carries TRBV11-2 and TRBJ1-1, with TRBD1 matching 8 bases. The germline CDR1 and CDR2 sequences are SGHAT and FQNNGV. CDR3 length equals 15 residues. Trimming at V came to 3 bases and at J to 1 base, leaving 4 bases not matched to a gene.

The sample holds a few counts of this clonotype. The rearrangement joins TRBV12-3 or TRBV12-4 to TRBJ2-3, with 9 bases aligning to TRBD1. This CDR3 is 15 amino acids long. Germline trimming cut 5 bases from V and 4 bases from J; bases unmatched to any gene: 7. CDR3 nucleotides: TGTGCCAGCAGTCTTGTGGGACAGGGATCAGATACGCAGTATTTT. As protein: CASSLVGQGSDTQYF.

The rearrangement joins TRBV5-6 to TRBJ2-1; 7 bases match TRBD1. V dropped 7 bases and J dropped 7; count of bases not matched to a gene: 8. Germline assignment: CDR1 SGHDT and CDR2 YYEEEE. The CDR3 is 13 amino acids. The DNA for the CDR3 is TGTGCCAGCGCGCCGACAGGGCGAAATGAGCAGTTCTTC. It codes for CASAPTGRNEQFF.

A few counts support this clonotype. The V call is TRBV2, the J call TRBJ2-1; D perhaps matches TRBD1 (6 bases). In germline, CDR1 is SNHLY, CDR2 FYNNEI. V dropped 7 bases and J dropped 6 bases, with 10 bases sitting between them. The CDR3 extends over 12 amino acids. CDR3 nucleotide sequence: TGTGCCAGCAACAGGGCTGGCAATGAGCAGTTCTTC. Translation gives CASNRAGNEQFF.

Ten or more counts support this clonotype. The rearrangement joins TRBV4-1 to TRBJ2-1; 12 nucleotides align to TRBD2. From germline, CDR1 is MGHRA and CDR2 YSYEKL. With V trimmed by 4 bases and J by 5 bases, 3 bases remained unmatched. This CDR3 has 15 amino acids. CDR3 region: CASSLTSGGDNEQFF. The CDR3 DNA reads TGCGCCAGCAGCCTGACTAGCGGGGGTGACAATGAGCAGTTCTTC.